This T cell receptor (beta chain) derives from a study of T cell clones after liver transplantation. Study information: Post-transplant blood was tracked for graft-donor-reactive T cell clones identified in a pre-transplant mixed lymphocyte reaction.

The data were produced by immunoSEQ multiplex PCR, yet TCRdb's version contains in-frame clones alone and is incomplete. The sample has more than 100,000 clones; approximately 79% are singletons. The CDR3 has 14 residues. CDR1 and CDR2 (germline): MDHEN, SYDVKM. With 7 bases removed from V and 7 bases from J, the gap between germline ends came to 19 bases. Unstimulated PBMCs were sorted into CD3+CD4+ and CD3+CD8+ populations. The sequence was collected from a human patient who received a liver transplant. A share of the T cells may be of graft donor origin. This rearrangement joins TRBV28 to TRBJ2-5; a possible D gene is TRBD2 (6 bases). Sequenced material: CD4+ T cells from blood, taken 47 months after liver transplant. CDR3 DNA: TGTGCCAGCATTTCCGGGCTCCTCGGGGGGACCCAGTACTTC. Protein: CASISGLLGGTQYF.